This T cell receptor beta chain was retrieved from a study of PD-1 blockade in classical Hodgkin lymphoma. The study's findings and limits: CD4+ TCR diversity, unlike CD8+, rose significantly by C4D1. Baseline TCR diversity was reportedly lower in newly diagnosed patients than in healthy donors. It was reported as lower still in relapsed/refractory patients. Newly diagnosed and completely responding patients shared comparable baseline diversity.

Specified time point: cycle 4 day 1 (C4D1), after six to seven weeks of nivolumab. Relapses following autologous stem cell transplantation were seen in all patients, with brentuximab vedotin exposure varying. Points on this clone: Its antigen is unidentified.

Data came from immunoSEQ multiplex PCR; TCRdb stores just in-frame clones and leaves some out. The table has 25,000 to 35,000 clones, 72% seen once. Germline CDR1 and CDR2: SGHTA and FQGNSA. The CDR3 is 12 amino acids. V gave up 5 bases and J gave up 2 bases, with 5 bases separating them. The material was peripheral blood mononuclear cells (PBMCs), obtained before the fourth cycle of nivolumab. The clonotype was recovered from a human donor with classical Hodgkin lymphoma. V gene TRBV7-2 combines with J gene TRBJ2-3; no firm D call. The CDR3, as DNA: TGTGCCAGCAGCGACTTCACAGATACGCAGTATTTT. This encodes CASSDFTDTQYF.